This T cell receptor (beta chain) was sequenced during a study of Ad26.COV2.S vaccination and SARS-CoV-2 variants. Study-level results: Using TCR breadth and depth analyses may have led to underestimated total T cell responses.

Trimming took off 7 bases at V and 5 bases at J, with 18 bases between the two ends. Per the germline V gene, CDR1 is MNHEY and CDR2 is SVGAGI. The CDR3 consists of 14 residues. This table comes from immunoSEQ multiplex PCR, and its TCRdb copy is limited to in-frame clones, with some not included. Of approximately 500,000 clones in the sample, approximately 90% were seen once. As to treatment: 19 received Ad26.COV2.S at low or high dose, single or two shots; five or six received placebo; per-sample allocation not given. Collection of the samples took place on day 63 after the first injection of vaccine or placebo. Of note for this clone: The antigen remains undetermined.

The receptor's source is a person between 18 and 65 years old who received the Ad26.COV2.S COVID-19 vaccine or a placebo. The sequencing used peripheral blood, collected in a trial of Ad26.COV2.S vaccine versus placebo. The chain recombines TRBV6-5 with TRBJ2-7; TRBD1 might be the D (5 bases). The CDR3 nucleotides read TGTGCCAGCACGGATAGGGGAATATCGAACGAGCAGTACTTC. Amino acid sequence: CASTDRGISNEQYF.